The 21 T cell receptor beta chains reported below all come from one sample, sequenced in a study of sequential checkpoint blockade in melanoma (dated by TCRdb to the late 2010s). Library preparation employed the immunoSEQ multiplex PCR assay. In its TCRdb copy, this immuneACCESS table keeps in-frame sequences only and misses some clones. Where compared with another copy, unresolved V genes explain less than half of these, and the others have no known cause. For this sample the table gives approximately 13,000 clones, of which 25% to 30% were detected only once. Approximately 15% of the sample is taken by the ten largest. In light of the paper, this sample's treatment or condition label describes: randomized to nivolumab then ipilimumab (arm A) or the reverse (arm B). Source: tumor tissue (inferred from file names), taken from a patient given nivolumab and ipilimumab in sequence. These receptors all stem from a human donor with melanoma.

The V gene is TRBV9, the J gene TRBJ1-1; D remains ambiguous. CDR1 and CDR2 from the germline V gene are SGDLS and YYNGEE. V lost 0 bases, J lost 8 bases, and 11 bases lay in between. There are 13 residues in the CDR3. CDR3 loop: CASSVEYGTEAFF. Here the CDR3 DNA reads TGTGCCAGCAGCGTAGAGTATGGCACGGAAGCTTTCTTT.

V is TRBV19 and J is TRBJ2-7; D may correspond to TRBD1 or TRBD2 (7 bases each). Trimming took off 11 bases at V and 7 bases at J, with 27 bases between the two ends. Germline V gene data show CDR1 as LNHDA and CDR2 as SQIVND (reference sequence). The CDR3 runs 15 residues. CDR3: CAAGREGAIGREQYF. DNA of the CDR3: TGTGCCGCCGGAAGGGAGGGGGCGATCGGGCGGGAGCAGTACTTC.

The J gene is TRBJ1-2, the V gene TRBV5-1; D is perhaps TRBD1 (5 bases). V lost 1 base and J lost 4, with 14 bases in between. The CDR3 consists of 15 residues. Germline V CDR1 and CDR2: SGHRS, YFSETQ. CDR3 residues: CASSLLNRDFYGYTF. CDR3 coding DNA: TGCGCCAGCAGCTTGCTTAACCGGGACTTCTATGGCTACACCTTC.

This clone was found a few times. CDR3 bases: TGTGCCATCAAGCGCGGGACAGTTAACAATGAGCAGTTCTTC. Translating it yields CAIKRGTVNNEQFF. V usage is TRBV6-8 and J usage is TRBJ2-1; a possible D gene is TRBD1 (7 bases). This CDR3 region has 14 residues. Trimming stripped 10 bases from V and 5 bases from J, with 18 bases between. The germline V gene encodes CDR1 MNHGY and CDR2 SAAAGT.

The chain uses TRBV18 and TRBJ1-1; D is ambiguous. Germline V gene data show CDR1 as KGHSH and CDR2 as LQKENI. The V end lost 6 bases, the J end lost 1 base, and 6 bases lay between the germline ends. This CDR3 is 12 amino acids long. The CDR3 spells CASSPGNTEAFF. In nucleotides, the CDR3 is TGTGCCAGCTCGCCAGGGAACACTGAAGCTTTCTTT.

Ten or more counts support this clone. The rearrangement joins TRBV11-3 to TRBJ2-6; a weak D match, TRBD1 (5 bases). The CDR3 runs 15 residues. The ends were cut back, 7 bases at V and 1 base at J, with 11 bases in the middle. Germline CDR1 and CDR2: SGHNT and YENEEA. This CDR3 is CASNPQVSGANVLTF. The CDR3 DNA follows: TGTGCCAGCAACCCACAGGTATCTGGGGCCAACGTCCTGACTTTC.

This clone showed up many times. Other DNA sequences in the same sample also yield this CDR3. The chain couples TRBV6-8 to TRBJ2-1, with unresolved D. V lost 3 bases and J 0 bases, leaving 6 bases between the germline ends. This CDR3 has 14 amino acids. Germline-derived CDR1 and CDR2 are MNHGY and SAAAGT. CDR3 region: CASSYPSSYNEQFF. CDR3 nucleotide sequence: TGTGCCAGCAGTTAYCCTAGCTCCTACAATGAGCAGTTCTTC.

The chain recombines TRBV19 with TRBJ2-5; D unclear. Germline loops: CDR1 LNHDA, CDR2 SQIVND (reference sequence). The ends were cut back, 6 bases at V and 0 bases at J, with 8 bases in the middle. The CDR3 totals 13 residues. CDR3 sequence reads: CASRGTHQETQYF. The CDR3 nucleotides are TGTGCCAGTAGAGGTACTCACCAAGAGACCCAGTACTTC.

The sample holds a few counts of this clone. The chain uses TRBV28 and TRBJ1-5; possibly TRBD1 for D (5 bases). The germline CDR1 and CDR2 sequences are MDHEN and SYDVKM. The V end was cut by 3 bases, the J end by 3 bases, with 9 bases between. The CDR3 totals 14 residues. The CDR3 spells CASSLGGSNQPQHF. Written as DNA, the CDR3 is TGTGCCAGCAGTTTGGGGGGATCCAATCAGCCCCAGCATTTT.

This clone was observed a handful of times. This chain connects TRBV19 to TRBJ2-5, with TRBD1 identical over 8 bases. The germline V gene has CDR1 LNHDA and CDR2 SQIVND (reference sequence). J lost 5 bases, V lost 3 bases, and 5 bases had no gene match. This CDR3 has 14 amino acids. This CDR3 reads CASSIGQGAETQYF. As DNA, the CDR3 is TGTGCCAGTAGTATCGGCCAGGGGGCCGAGACCCAGTACTTC.

This clone has only a few counts. The rearrangement links TRBV6-8 to TRBJ2-6; unclear D gene. CDR3 length: 15 amino acids. Trimming stripped 5 bases from V and 2 bases from J, with 10 bases between. The germline CDR1 and CDR2 sequences are MNHGY and SAAAGT. The CDR3 nucleotides read TGTGCCAGCAGTGATAGTCTAGCTGGGGCCAACGTCCTGACTTTC. Protein product: CASSDSLAGANVLTF.

In its sample, this clone was seen a few times. A read error may produce the germline difference seen at one junction end. CDR3 amino acids: CAISGTSGGDTQYF. The CDR3 DNA is TGTGCCATCAGTGGGACTAGCGGGGGAGATACGCAGTATTTT. This chain links TRBV6-8 with TRBJ2-3, with TRBD2 matching 14 bases. CDR1 is MNHGY and CDR2 is SAAAGT in the germline V gene. The CDR3 covers 14 residues.

This clone was observed a few times. The gene calls are TRBV9 and TRBJ1-4; D remains ambiguous. This CDR3 spans 15 amino acids. Deletions cut 0 bases from V and 7 bases from J, with 13 bases between. Germline V gene lookup returns CDR1 SGDLS and CDR2 YYNGEE. Here the CDR3 reads CASSVGWGMLEKLFF. In DNA form, the CDR3 reads TGTGCCAGCAGCGTAGGGTGGGGTATGCTTGAAAAACTGTTTTTT.

The sample holds a few counts of this clone. The V gene is TRBV9, the J gene TRBJ1-5; a weak D match, TRBD1 (6 bases). Per the germline V gene, CDR1 is SGDLS and CDR2 is YYNGEE. The CDR3 is made up of 15 amino acids. V was trimmed by 5 bases and J by 2 bases, leaving 14 bases between them. The CDR3 region is CASSLQGSGNQPQHF. The CDR3 nucleotides are TGTGCCAGCAGTCTACAGGGATCGGGCAATCAGCCCCAGCATTTT.

This clone came up many times. The V gene is TRBV6-8, the J gene TRBJ2-7, with 8 positions matching TRBD2. The ends lost 6 bases at V and 0 bases at J; junction bases unmatched: 13. This CDR3 contains 17 residues. Germline V gene sequence: CDR1 MNHGY, CDR2 SAAAGT. The CDR3 region is CASSPFRSGGSSYEQYF. The CDR3 DNA is TGTGCCAGCAGCCCCTTCCGGTCGGGAGGGAGCTCCTACGAGCAGTACTTC.

This chain connects TRBV18 to TRBJ2-5; the D is unclear. Germline V gene data show CDR1 as KGHSH and CDR2 as LQKENI. V lost 5 bases and J lost 5, with 15 bases in between. This CDR3 spans 14 amino acids. The CDR3 spells CASSSSAVGETQYF. The CDR3 DNA reads as TGTGCCAGCTCATCTTCGGCGGTTGGGGAGACCCAGTACTTC.

This clone has a handful of counts. The chain couples TRBV28 to TRBJ2-3, with D maybe TRBD2 (5 bases). The CDR3 totals 15 residues. CDR1 MDHEN and CDR2 SYDVKM come from the germline V gene. Trimming pared 6 bases from V and 1 base from J, leaving 14 bases between. CDR3 DNA: TGTGCCAGCAGCCTGGACTCAGACGGCACAGATACGCAGTATTTT. Protein sequence: CASSLDSDGTDTQYF.

The chain is built from TRBV18 and TRBJ1-2, with TRBD1 as a possible D gene (5 bases). V was trimmed by 6 bases and J by 6 bases, leaving 14 bases between them. CDR3 length: 13 amino acids. Per the germline V gene, CDR1 is KGHSH and CDR2 is LQKENI. The CDR3 protein is CASSHGTEDGYTF. The CDR3 nucleotides read TGTGCCAGCTCTCACGGGACTGAGGATGGCTACACCTTC.

This clone occurred many times. The chain links TRBV11-3 to TRBJ2-7; 8 bases are shared with TRBD2. The CDR3 length is 15 residues. The V and J ends lost 3 bases and 0 bases, in that order; junction bases with no gene match: 4. Germline CDR1 and CDR2: SGHNT and YENEEA. CDR3 in DNA: TGTGCCAGCAGCTTGGAAGCGGGAGCCTCCTACGAGCAGTACTTC. It translates to CASSLEAGASYEQYF.

Many counts were recorded for this clone. Germline is not matched at one junction end, which may reflect a read error. V is TRBV6-1 and J is TRBJ2-7; possible D gene TRBD1, 6 bases. Germline V gene sequence: CDR1 MNHNS, CDR2 SASEGT. The CDR3 has 15 residues. In DNA, the CDR3 is TGTGCCAGCAGTGAAGACGGCAGGGGCAATGGTTATGGGGACTTC. Translating gives CASSEDGRGNGYGDF.

The chain has TRBV28 and TRBJ2-2, with 10 bases aligning to TRBD2. The CDR3 spans 18 residues. Unmatched junction bases numbered 12, after V lost 3 bases and J lost 5 bases. The germline V gene encodes CDR1 MDHEN and CDR2 SYDVKM. The DNA of the CDR3 is TGTGCCAGCAGTTTCCCTGGGCTAGCGGGAGATAAAACCGGGGAGCTGTTTTTT. Its translation is CASSFPGLAGDKTGELFF. Variable domain in full (rest from reference TRBV28 and TRBJ2-2): DVKVTQSSRYLVKRTGEKVFLECVQDMDHENMFWYRQDPGLGLRLIYFSYDVKMKEKGDIPEGYSVSREKKERFSLILESASTNQTSMYLCASSFPGLAGDKTGELFFGEGSRLTVL.